These T cell receptor beta chains were read from a single sample in a study of blood T cell repertoires in COVID-19. Sequencing was performed with immunoSEQ multiplex PCR; in TCRdb, only in-frame clones are kept and a portion is missing. The sample yields approximately 190,000 clones, roughly 82% seen once. Material: peripheral blood. These receptors all come from a woman in her thirties with acute or convalescent COVID-19. CDR3s include the opening cysteine and the closing phenylalanine or tryptophan. Each record gives: D gene, J gene, clone size, V gene, CDR3 protein, CDR3 DNA. D genes are given only for firm matches. The size field is filled for only some rows; it gives once, few, many or a size class.

>TRBD2|TRBJ2-1|-|TRBV2
CASIRREGRNEQFF
TGTGCCAGCATAAGGCGGGAGGGCCGTAATGAGCAGTTCTTC
>-|TRBJ1-5|once|TRBV30
CAWSPGSNQPQHF
TGTGCCTGGAGCCCAGGGAGCAATCAGCCCCAGCATTTT
>TRBD2|TRBJ2-3|-|TRBV5-4
CASSLLSGASTDTQYF
TGTGCCAGCAGCTTGCTTAGCGGGGCTAGCACAGATACGCAGTATTTT
>-|TRBJ1-2|-|TRBV28
CASSLMPVNNYGYTF
TGTGCCAGCAGTTTAATGCCAGTGAATAACTATGGCTACACCTTC
>-|TRBJ1-4|-|TRBV24-1
CATRRVSTNEKLFF
TGTGCCACCCGGCGGGTATCGACTAATGAAAAACTGTTTTTT
>TRBD2|TRBJ2-7|-|TRBV5-1
CASSLEPTGGPSAEQYF
TGCGCCAGCAGCTTGGAACCCACGGGGGGGCCCTCGGCCGAGCAGTACTTC
>-|TRBJ2-7|once|TRBV30
CAWSQGVLLYEQYF
TGTGCCTGGAGTCAAGGGGTCCTTTTGTACGAGCAGTACTTC
>-|TRBJ2-1|once|TRBV20-1
CSAPRGLEQFF
TGCAGTGCTCCACGCGGATTGGAGCAGTTCTTC
>TRBD1|TRBJ1-1|-|TRBV5-6
CASSSTGERTEAFF
TGTGCCAGCAGCTCGACAGGGGAGAGGACTGAAGCTTTCTTT
>-|TRBJ2-3|-|TRBV14
CASSQGRSARGDTQYF
TGTGCCAGCAGCCAAGGCAGGTCGGCTAGGGGAGATACGCAGTATTTT
>-|TRBJ1-4|-|TRBV24-1
CATSDLRWGPKGANEKLFF
TGTGCCACCAGTGATTTGCGGTGGGGCCCCAAGGGGGCTAATGAAAAACTGTTTTTT
>TRBD1|TRBJ1-1|-|TRBV6-5
CASSLDRLNTEAFF
TGTGCCAGCAGTTTGGACAGGCTGAACACTGAAGCTTTCTTT
>-|TRBJ1-6|-|TRBV5-1
CASSRDYDNSPLHF
TGCGCCAGCAGTCGGGACTATGATAATTCACCCCTCCACTTT
>-|TRBJ2-3|-|TRBV6-1
CASSEARLGFRTDTQYF
TGTGCCAGCAGTGAAGCGAGACTAGGGTTTAGGACAGATACGCAGTATTTT
>-|TRBJ1-5|-|TRBV7-2
CASSLTGFRQPQHF
TGTGCCAGCAGCCTTACAGGGTTTCGTCAGCCCCAGCATTTT
>TRBD1|TRBJ1-5|-|TRBV5-1
CASSSTGLSNQPQHF
TGCGCCAGCAGCTCGACAGGGCTTAGCAATCAGCCCCAGCATTTT
>TRBD1|TRBJ1-2|-|TRBV7-2
CASSQILTGKGGYTF
TGTGCCAGCAGCCAAATTTTGACAGGGAAGGGTGGCTACACCTTC
>-|TRBJ1-2|-|TRBV27
CASSVAGGGYTF
TGTGCCAGCAGTGTCGCGGGGGGGGGCTACACCTTC
>TRBD2|TRBJ2-1|-|TRBV29-1
CSVDRVAGGVKGPQQFF
TGCAGCGTTGATCGGGTAGCGGGGGGGGTGAAGGGGCCTCAGCAGTTCTTC
>-|TRBJ1-1|-|TRBV3-1/TRBV3-2
CASSQEWRNTEAFF
TGTGCCAGCAGCCAAGAGTGGAGGAACACTGAAGCTTTCTTT
>-|TRBJ2-1|-|TRBV21-1
CASSKSARQGSDDEQFF
TGTGCCAGCAGCAAATCCGCTAGGCAGGGTTCTGACGATGAGCAGTTCTTC
>TRBD2|TRBJ2-3|once|TRBV6-2/TRBV6-3
CASSSLLGLAGFTDTQYF
TGTGCCAGCAGTTCCCTCCTGGGACTAGCGGGCTTCACAGATACGCAGTATTTT
>-|TRBJ1-1|-|TRBV27
CASSSLKLGRDTEAFF
TGTGCCAGCAGTTCCCTTAAATTGGGGAGGGACACTGAAGCTTTCTTT
>TRBD1|TRBJ1-1|-|TRBV29-1
CSVPRSGGQGDTEAFF
TGCAGCGTCCCCAGAAGTGGGGGACAGGGGGACACTGAAGCTTTCTTT
>TRBD1|TRBJ2-7|-|TRBV28
CASSSWDSSYEQYF
TGTGCCAGCAGCAGCTGGGACAGCTCCTACGAGCAGTACTTC
>-|TRBJ2-3|-|TRBV7-2
CASSLGQAENTDTQYF
TGTGCCAGCAGCTTAGGGCAGGCCGAGAACACAGATACGCAGTATTTT
>-|TRBJ1-5|few|TRBV28
CASSSRVRNQPQHF
TGTGCCAGCAGTAGCAGGGTGCGCAATCAGCCCCAGCATTTT
>TRBD1|TRBJ1-2|few|TRBV19
CASSHRTGNNYGYTF
TGTGCCAGTAGTCATCGGACAGGTAACAACTATGGCTACACCTTC
>TRBD1|TRBJ1-5|-|TRBV28
CASSENRGQSSNQPQHF
TGTGCCAGCAGTGAGAACAGGGGGCAGAGCAGCAATCAGCCCCAGCATTTT
>-|TRBJ2-7|-|TRBV3-1/TRBV3-2
CASSQVLLSAGAPQQYF
TGTGCCAGCAGCCAAGTACTTTTGTCTGCGGGGGCGCCGCAGCAGTACTTC
>-|TRBJ1-1|-|TRBV27
CASSRQARGQTEAFF
TGTGCCAGCAGTCGTCAGGCCAGGGGTCAGACTGAAGCTTTCTTT
>-|TRBJ1-2|-|TRBV7-2
CASSLAWGRSYGYTF
TGTGCCAGCAGCTTAGCATGGGGCAGGAGCTATGGCTACACCTTC
>TRBD1|TRBJ1-6|-|TRBV3-1/TRBV3-2
CASSRWTGSNSPLHF
TGTGCCAGCAGCCGCTGGACAGGGTCGAATTCACCCCTCCACTTT
>TRBD1|TRBJ2-7|-|TRBV20-1
CSGQGYYEQYF
TGCAGTGGACAGGGTTACTACGAGCAGTACTTC
>-|TRBJ1-6|-|TRBV3-1/TRBV3-2
CASSSLTNSPLHF
TGTGCCAGCAGCTCGTTAACAAATTCACCCCTCCACTTT
>TRBD1|TRBJ2-1|-|TRBV27
CASSVTGGYNEQFF
TGTGCCAGCAGTGTTACAGGGGGCTACAATGAGCAGTTCTTC
>TRBD1|TRBJ1-6|-|TRBV6-2/TRBV6-3
CASSYRTGTGGWTPLHF
TGTGCCAGCAGTTACCGGACCGGGACAGGGGGCTGGACACCCCTCCACTTT
>-|TRBJ1-5|-|TRBV2
CASSGLRAGNQPQHF
TGTGCCAGCAGTGGGTTGAGGGCAGGCAATCAGCCCCAGCATTTT
>TRBD2|TRBJ2-2|-|TRBV11-2
CASSDGLAGELFF
TGTGCCAGCAGCGACGGACTAGCCGGGGAGCTGTTTTTT
>-|TRBJ1-2|-|TRBV9
CASSVGKGLGYTF
TGTGCCAGCAGCGTAGGGAAGGGACTCGGCTACACCTTC
>-|TRBJ2-7|few|TRBV27
CASSSDYSHEQYF
TGTGCCAGCAGTTCTGACTATTCCCACGAGCAGTACTTC
>TRBD1|TRBJ2-3|-|TRBV9
CASSGGTVADTQYF
TGTGCCAGCAGCGGGGGGACAGTAGCCGATACGCAGTATTTT
>TRBD1|TRBJ2-2|-|TRBV6-5
CASRQGWAGELFF
TGTGCCAGCAGACAGGGGTGGGCCGGGGAGCTGTTTTTT
>-|TRBJ1-6|once|TRBV6-5
CASMESSYNSPLHF
TGTGCCAGCATGGAGAGCTCCTATAATTCACCCCTCCACTTT
>TRBD2|TRBJ2-3|-|TRBV19
CASPGSRVTSGRAVTDTQYF
TGTGCCAGCCCGGGCTCAAGGGTTACTAGCGGGAGGGCGGTAACAGATACGCAGTATTTT
>-|TRBJ1-4|-|TRBV7-2
CASSLAPGANEKLFF
TGTGCCAGCAGCTTAGCGCCAGGTGCTAATGAAAAACTGTTTTTT
>-|TRBJ1-2|-|TRBV2
CAAFPTDYGYTF
TGTGCCGCCTTCCCGACAGACTATGGCTACACCTTC
>TRBD2|TRBJ2-1|once|TRBV15
CATSGSGEQFF
TGTGCCACCAGCGGTAGCGGGGAGCAGTTCTTC
>TRBD1|TRBJ1-2|-|TRBV28
CASSGQGISYGYTF
TGTGCCAGCAGTGGACAGGGGATCTCCTATGGCTACACCTTC
>-|TRBJ1-1|-|TRBV12-3/TRBV12-4
CASSSGLAAFF
TGTGCCAGCAGTTCCGGACTCGCAGCTTTCTTT
>-|TRBJ2-7|-|TRBV2
CASSDSWGFYEQYF
TGTGCCAGCAGTGACTCCTGGGGCTTCTACGAGCAGTACTTC
>TRBD1|TRBJ2-3|-|TRBV7-2
CASSHRTGGTTDTQYF
TGTGCCAGCAGCCACAGGACAGGGGGGACGACAGATACGCAGTATTTT
>TRBD1|TRBJ1-4|few|TRBV2
CASRDRASSVREKLFF
TGTGCCAGCAGAGACAGGGCGAGTTCGGTTAGGGAAAAACTGTTTTTT
>-|TRBJ2-1|once|TRBV27
CASSLSGTEQFF
TGTGCCAGCAGTTTATCCGGGACAGAGCAGTTCTTC
>TRBD1|TRBJ1-1|-|TRBV5-1
CASSSEGQGVTEAFF
TGCGCCAGCAGCTCGGAGGGACAGGGGGTGACTGAAGCTTTCTTT
>-|TRBJ1-2|few|TRBV18
CASSPPTESYGYTF
TGTGCCAGCTCACCGCCGACAGAATCATATGGCTACACCTTC
>-|TRBJ2-3|-|TRBV10-3
CAIRTSTDTQYF
TGTGCCATCAGAACTAGCACAGATACGCAGTATTTT
>TRBD1|TRBJ1-2|-|TRBV19
CASTDRGTTNYGYTF
TGTGCCAGTACCGACAGGGGAACCACAAACTATGGCTACACCTTC
>-|TRBJ2-7|-|TRBV6-5
CASSPGGYEQYF
TGTGCCAGCAGTCCCGGGGGCTACGAGCAGTACTTC